Each of the 21 T cell receptor beta chains below was sequenced from the same sample in a study of response to subunit inactivated influenza vaccine. TCRdb re-called the RT-PCR reads with MiXCR, one entry per CDR3 protein. This sample has around 300,000 distinct CDR3 sequences, with 22% found just once. Sequenced material: PBMCs from blood, taken approximately 22 months after vaccination. All receptors come from a man aged 50 to 69 who received an inactivated influenza vaccine.

The chain recombines TRBV28 with TRBJ1-5, with TRBD1 identical over 7 bases. Losses at the gene ends were 1 base for V and 7 bases for J; bases not matched to a gene: 31. This CDR3 comprises 23 residues. Germline lookup yields CDR1 MDHEN and CDR2 SYDVKM. The CDR3 coding sequence is TGTGCCAGCAGTTTATCTCTCTCCGGAAATGAGGACAGGCCAAAGGGCAGATACCAGCCCCAGCATTTT. The encoded protein is CASSLSLSGNEDRPKGRYQPQHF.

This clonotype was seen only a few times. The chain uses TRBV5-1 and TRBJ1-1; D is undetermined. Looked up from germline, CDR1 is SGHRS and CDR2 is YFSETQ. Trimming stripped 0 bases from V and 1 base from J, with 16 bases between. CDR3 size: 17 residues. CDR3 amino acids: CASSLESPTQSNTEAFF. The CDR3 DNA sequence: TGCGCCAGCAGCTTGGAAAGCCCGACGCAATCGAACACTGAAGCTTTCTTT.

With regard to this clonotype: This may arise from a read error, as a much more abundant clone is one base away. This CDR3 fails to terminate in the conserved phenylalanine or tryptophan, so it likely reflects a read error. The chain joins TRBV2 to TRBJ1-1; no firm D call. Trimming took off 4 bases at V and 0 bases at J, with 12 bases between the two ends. The CDR3 contains 15 residues. Germline V lookup: CDR1 SNHLY, CDR2 FYNNEI. The DNA for the CDR3 is TGTGCCAGCAGTGCGGCTACTCATATGAACACTGAAGCTTTCTTA. This encodes CASSAATHMNTEAFL.

In its sample, this clonotype was seen a few times. The CDR3 DNA is TGCGCCAGCAGCCAAGATGGTAAACCCCTCCACTTT. Translated, it gives CASSQDGKPLHF. This chain uses TRBV4-3 with TRBJ1-6, with D hard to call. The CDR3 consists of 12 residues. The V end lost 0 bases, the J end lost 12 bases, and 6 bases lay between the germline ends. Germline V gives CDR1 LGHNA, CDR2 YSLEER.

This rearrangement joins TRBV20-1 to TRBJ1-5; tentatively, D is TRBD1 (5 bases). The V end was cut by 6 bases, the J end by 4 bases, with 13 bases between. The CDR3 extends over 13 amino acids. Germline V gene sequence: CDR1 DFQATT, CDR2 SNEGSKA (reference sequence). Here the CDR3 reads CSAKPGGNQPQHF. In nucleotides, the CDR3 is TGCAGTGCCAAACCTGGGGGGAATCAGCCCCAGCATTTT.

A few counts support this clonotype. The CDR3 is CSARDWRGSYNEQFF. The CDR3 DNA reads as TGCAGTGCTAGAGATTGGCGGGGTTCCTACAATGAGCAGTTCTTC. The genes are TRBV20-1 and TRBJ2-1; the D gene is possibly TRBD2 (6 bases). Germline V lookup: CDR1 DFQATT, CDR2 SNEGSKA (reference sequence). Deletions cut 0 bases from V and 1 base from J, with 10 bases between. CDR3 length: 15 residues.

Many counts were recorded for this clonotype. This chain joins TRBV7-2 and TRBJ1-5; D is unresolved. V dropped 2 bases and J dropped 0 bases, with 11 bases sitting between them. CDR1 and CDR2 (germline): SGHTA, FQGNSA. The CDR3 consists of 16 residues. The CDR3 DNA reads as TGTGCCAGCAGCTTAAGGGCCGATTATAGCAATCAGCCCCAGCATTTT. It yields the protein CASSLRADYSNQPQHF.

This clonotype was counted between two and nine times. This sequence joins TRBV25-1 and TRBJ1-6, with D unresolved. Germline V lookup: CDR1 MGHDK, CDR2 SYGVNS. V was shortened by 3 bases and J by 8 bases, with 11 bases between the two germline ends. This CDR3 region has 14 residues. The CDR3 DNA reads TGTGCCAGCAGTGATGGAATGCGGGATTCACCCCTCCACTTT. Translated: CASSDGMRDSPLHF.

In its sample, this clonotype was seen many times. The CDR3 DNA sequence: TGTGCCAGCAGTGATTTCGGCACTGAAAAACTGTTTTTT. It yields the protein CASSDFGTEKLFF. The chain links TRBV2 to TRBJ1-4; D unclear. Trimming removed 3 bases from V and 7 bases from J, with 9 bases in between. Germline V gene data show CDR1 as SNHLY and CDR2 as FYNNEI. The CDR3 extends over 13 amino acids.

The genes are TRBV6-5 and TRBJ1-1, with a weak D call TRBD1 (5 bases). From germline, CDR1 is MNHEY and CDR2 SVGAGI. V was clipped by 5 bases and J by 3 bases, with 7 bases between them. The CDR3 runs to 12 residues. The CDR3 loop reads CASSHRYTEAFF. In nucleotides, the CDR3 is TGTGCCAGCAGTCACAGGTACACTGAAGCTTTCTTT.

V gene TRBV2 combines with J gene TRBJ1-2; D remains unclear. V was cut by 6 bases and J by 5 bases, with 16 bases left in between. The CDR3 totals 14 residues. Germline CDR1 is SNHLY and CDR2 is FYNNEI. The CDR3 sequence: CASRKGVSAYGYTF. The CDR3 DNA follows: TGTGCCAGCAGGAAAGGAGTATCAGCATATGGCTACACCTTC.

To note about this clonotype: The junction departs from the called germline gene at one end, perhaps through a read error. V gene TRBV4-2 combines with J gene TRBJ2-4; weak D call: TRBD1 (5 bases). This CDR3 contains 9 residues. In germline, CDR1 is LGHNA, CDR2 YNFKEQ. CDR3 amino acids: CASSQEGPF. In DNA, the CDR3 is TGTGCCAGCAGCCAAGAGGGGCCCTTC.

This clonotype was counted once. The J gene is TRBJ2-3, the V gene TRBV20-1, with 7 bases fitting TRBD2. The germline CDR1 and CDR2 sequences are DFQATT and SNEGSKA (reference sequence). With 1 base clipped from V and 2 bases from J, the junction kept 3 bases outside the gene matches. The CDR3 is 14 residues long. The chain's CDR3 is CSARVAGATDTQYF. The CDR3 DNA is TGCAGTGCTAGAGTTGCGGGAGCCACAGATACGCAGTATTTT.

The genes are TRBV27 and TRBJ2-1; tentative D call: TRBD1 (5 bases). Germline CDR1 reads MNHEY; CDR2 reads SMNVEV (reference sequence). The CDR3 loop spans 12 amino acids. V gave up 8 bases and J gave up 4 bases, with 9 bases separating them. The CDR3 reads CASWKGYNEQFF. CDR3 bases: TGTGCCAGCTGGAAGGGGTACAATGAGCAGTTCTTC.

The rearrangement joins TRBV7-2 to TRBJ1-6; D gene ambiguous. V gave up 3 bases and J gave up 5 bases, with 8 bases separating them. Germline V gene sequence: CDR1 SGHTA, CDR2 FQGNSA. This CDR3 has 14 residues. CDR3 loop: CASSFLDHNSPLHF. The CDR3, as DNA: TGTGCCAGCAGCTTCCTGGATCATAATTCACCCCTCCACTTT.

This clonotype has more than one count but fewer than ten. This sequence joins TRBV7-2 and TRBJ1-2; perhaps TRBD1 as D (5 bases). The length of the CDR3 is 15 residues. The germline V gene has CDR1 SGHTA and CDR2 FQGNSA. V dropped 1 base and J dropped 4 bases, with 13 bases sitting between them. The CDR3 DNA follows: TGTGCCAGCAGCTTAGGTGGGGCAGGGACCTATGGCTACACCTTC. Translation: CASSLGGAGTYGYTF.

The sample holds many counts of this clonotype. The V gene is TRBV6-6, the J gene TRBJ1-4, with D possibly TRBD1 on 6 matching bases. Per germline, CDR1 MNHNY and CDR2 SVGAGI (reference sequence). CDR3 length: 16 residues. V lost 2 bases to trimming and J lost 8 bases, with 18 bases between them. CDR3 protein: CASSYEMGGRGEKLFF. CDR3 nucleotides: TGTGCCAGCAGTTACGAGATGGGGGGCCGAGGGGAAAAACTGTTTTTT.

This clonotype was detected a few times. The chain joins TRBV3-1 to TRBJ1-2, with 8 positions matching TRBD1. Trimming cost V 4 bases and J 8 bases; bases outside gene matches: 3. The CDR3 runs 12 residues. Germline CDR1 reads LGHDT; CDR2 reads YNNKEL (reference sequence). This CDR3 reads CASSPRDRGYTF. For the CDR3, the DNA is TGTGCCAGCAGCCCACGGGACAGGGGCTACACCTTC.

The genes are TRBV7-9 and TRBJ1-4; TRBD1 matches at 7 bases. This CDR3 region has 16 residues. CDR1 is SEHNR and CDR2 is FQNEAQ in the germline V gene (reference sequence). Losses at the gene ends were 3 bases for V and 8 bases for J; bases not matched to a gene: 12. The CDR3 loop reads CASSFLPTGPGEKLFF. As DNA, the CDR3 is TGTGCCAGCAGCTTTTTACCGACAGGGCCGGGAGAAAAACTGTTTTTT. The variable domain in full, completed from reference TRBV7-9 and TRBJ1-4, reads DTGVSQNPRHKITKRGQNVTFRCDPISEHNRLYWYRQTLGQGPEFLTYFQNEAQLEKSRLLSDRFSAERPKGSFSTLEIQRTEQGDSAMYLCASSFLPTGPGEKLFFGSGTQLSVL.

This clonotype turned up a few times. The chain is built from TRBV4-2 and TRBJ1-5, with D possibly TRBD1 on 5 matching bases. The CDR3 sequence is 17 residues long. Germline V gene lookup returns CDR1 LGHNA and CDR2 YNFKEQ. Trimming cost V 2 bases and J 4 bases, with 18 bases left between them. The CDR3 DNA reads as TGTGCCAGCAGCCAATCCCCATCAGGGACGGAAAATCAGCCCCAGCATTTT. Its protein is CASSQSPSGTENQPQHF.

This clonotype was observed a handful of times. V usage is TRBV9 and J usage is TRBJ1-6; D not resolved. CDR3 length equals 15 residues. The V and J ends lost 4 bases and 0 bases respectively, with 8 bases between them. Germline loops: CDR1 SGDLS, CDR2 YYNGEE. The CDR3 coding sequence is TGTGCCAGCAGCCCGGACGGCTCCTATAATTCACCCCTCCACTTT. This encodes CASSPDGSYNSPLHF.